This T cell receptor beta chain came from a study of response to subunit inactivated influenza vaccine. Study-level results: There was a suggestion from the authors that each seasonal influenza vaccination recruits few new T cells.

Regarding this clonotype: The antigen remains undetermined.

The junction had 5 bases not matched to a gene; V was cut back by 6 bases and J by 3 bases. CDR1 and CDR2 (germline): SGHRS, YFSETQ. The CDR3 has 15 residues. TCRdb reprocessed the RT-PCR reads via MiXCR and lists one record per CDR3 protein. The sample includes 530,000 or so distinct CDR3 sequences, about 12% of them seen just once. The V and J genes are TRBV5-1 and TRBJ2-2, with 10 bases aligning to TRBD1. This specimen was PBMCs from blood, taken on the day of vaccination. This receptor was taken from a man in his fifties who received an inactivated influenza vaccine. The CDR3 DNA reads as TGCGCCAGCACCCGGGACAGGGGAGACACCGGGGAGCTGTTTTTT. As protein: CASTRDRGDTGELFF.